The 9 T cell receptor beta chains below were found in one sample sequenced in a study of technical replicates of blood from four donors. Generated by immunoSEQ multiplex PCR, the TCRdb table keeps only in-frame clones and is missing some. The table has 80,000 to 95,000 clones, about 94% seen once; the top ten hold under 0.3%. Material: T cells isolated from PBMCs. These receptors came from a human donor in good health.

The chain recombines TRBV4-1 with TRBJ2-1; 8 bases are a match to TRBD2. V shed 1 base, J shed 7 bases, and the junction held 6 bases outside the gene matches. This CDR3 is built from 15 residues. Looked up from germline, CDR1 is MGHRA and CDR2 is YSYEKL. The CDR3 region has the DNA TGCGCCAGCAGCCAAGGCTCGGGACTAGAAAATGAGCAGTTCTTC. It encodes CASSQGSGLENEQFF.

The V and J genes are TRBV30 and TRBJ1-4; 7 bases agree with TRBD1. CDR3 length equals 15 residues. Germline CDR1 and CDR2: GTSNPN and SVGIG (reference sequence). V dropped 0 bases and J dropped 3; count of bases not matched to a gene: 4. This CDR3 is CAWSVTGASNEKLFF. The CDR3 DNA is TGTGCCTGGAGTGTAACAGGGGCCTCTAATGAAAAACTGTTTTTT.

The genes are TRBV5-1 and TRBJ2-2; D might be TRBD1 (5 bases). This CDR3 has 16 residues. The germline V and J ends were trimmed by 4 bases and 2 bases, with 15 bases remaining between them. Germline-derived CDR1 and CDR2 are SGHRS and YFSETQ. The CDR3, as DNA: TGCGCCAGCAGCCGATTGACAGACATTAACACCGGGGAGCTGTTTTTT. Amino acids: CASSRLTDINTGELFF.

The gene calls are TRBV28 and TRBJ2-2; tentatively, D is TRBD2 (6 bases). The V and J ends lost 3 bases and 2 bases respectively, with 13 bases between them. The CDR3 is made up of 16 amino acids. Germline V gene sequence: CDR1 MDHEN, CDR2 SYDVKM. The CDR3 sequence is CASSFGTGLNTGELFF. The CDR3 DNA sequence: TGTGCCAGCAGTTTTGGAACGGGACTCAACACCGGGGAGCTGTTTTTT.

This clone was recorded once. This chain joins TRBV6-5 and TRBJ1-2, with a tentative D call TRBD1 (5 bases). This CDR3 spans 11 amino acids. The germline gives CDR1 MNHEY, CDR2 SVGAGI. Trimming shortened V by 5 bases and J by 8 bases, and 9 bases separated the two germline ends. CDR3 nucleotides: TGTGCCAGCAGTCAGGGCAGGGGCTACACCTTC. Translation gives CASSQGRGYTF.

The chain links TRBV19 to TRBJ2-2; the D gene is possibly TRBD2 (6 bases). Looked up from germline, CDR1 is LNHDA and CDR2 is SQIVND (reference sequence). V lost 4 bases and J 8 bases, leaving 14 bases between the germline ends. The CDR3 loop spans 14 amino acids. The CDR3: CASSKDYMGGELFF. The CDR3 nucleotides are TGTGCCAGTAGTAAGGACTACATGGGGGGGGAGCTGTTTTTT.

CDR3 region: CASSNRREANTEAFF. The CDR3 nucleotides are TGTGCCAGCAGCAATCGGAGGGAGGCGAACACTGAAGCTTTCTTT. The J gene is TRBJ1-1, the V gene TRBV6-5; D is unclear. This CDR3 spans 15 amino acids. Germline V lookup: CDR1 MNHEY, CDR2 SVGAGI. The V and J ends lost 6 bases and 1 base respectively, with 15 bases between them.

This rearrangement joins TRBV27 to TRBJ2-3, with 8 positions matching TRBD1. CDR1 and CDR2 from the germline V gene are MNHEY and SMNVEV (reference sequence). J gave up 3 bases and V 5 bases, and 4 bases lay outside the gene matches. The CDR3 covers 14 residues. The CDR3 region is CASSPGGRTDTQYF. CDR3 DNA: TGTGCCAGCAGTCCAGGGGGCCGGACAGATACGCAGTATTTT.

The chain is built from TRBV6-1 and TRBJ1-4; D is undetermined. Trimming took 8 bases from V and 4 from J, leaving 14 bases between them. The V gene's germline CDR1 is MNHNS and CDR2 SASEGT. The CDR3 loop spans 14 amino acids. The DNA for the CDR3 is TGTGCCAGCGTCATTCGGGTGGGTAATGAAAAACTGTTTTTT. Translated: CASVIRVGNEKLFF.